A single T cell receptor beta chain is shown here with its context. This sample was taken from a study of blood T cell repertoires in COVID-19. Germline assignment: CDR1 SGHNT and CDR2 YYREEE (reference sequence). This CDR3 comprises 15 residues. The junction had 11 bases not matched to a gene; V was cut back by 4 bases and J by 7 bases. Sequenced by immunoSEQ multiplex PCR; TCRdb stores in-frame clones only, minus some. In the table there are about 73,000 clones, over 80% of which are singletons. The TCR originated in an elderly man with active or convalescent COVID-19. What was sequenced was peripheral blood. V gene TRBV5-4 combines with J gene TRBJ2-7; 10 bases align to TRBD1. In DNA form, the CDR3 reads TGTGCCAGCAGCGGGCAGGGACAGGGGACTCGGGAGCAGTACTTC. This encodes CASSGQGQGTREQYF.